Below are 30 T cell receptor beta chains sequenced from a single sample in a study of regulatory T cells in long-lasting Graves disease. The TCR beta library used iRepertoire HTBI primers with Arm-PCR amplification of CDR3. TCRdb fed the multiplex PCR reads into MiXCR, producing one record per CDR3 protein. The sample contains hundreds of thousands of distinct CDR3 sequences, around 23% of which appear only once. Time point described: persistent/refractory GD, antithyroid drugs over 5 years with positive TRAb. TCR sequences were obtained from RNA taken from PBMCs. The sample was peripheral blood mononuclear cells (PBMCs), taken when the disease was refractory, from a patient treated with antithyroid drugs. The source is a female donor with Graves disease.

This clonotype was observed many times. This chain joins TRBV19 and TRBJ2-2; D perhaps matches TRBD1 (6 bases). CDR1 LNHDA and CDR2 SQIVND come from the germline V gene (reference sequence). Trimming shortened V by 6 bases and J by 1 base, and 21 bases separated the two germline ends. CDR3 size: 18 residues. The CDR3 region has the DNA TGTGCCAGTAGATCTCGGACAGAACCGACTCGGAACACCGGGGAGCTGTTTTTT. It is translated as CASRSRTEPTRNTGELFF.

This clonotype has at least ten counts. The rearrangement links TRBV28 to TRBJ2-7, with D perhaps TRBD2 (5 bases). The CDR3 totals 14 residues. Germline V gene lookup returns CDR1 MDHEN and CDR2 SYDVKM. Trimming left V 2 bases short and J 3 bases short, with 11 bases between. CDR3 in amino acids: CASSLRYGIYEQYF. The CDR3 coding sequence is TGTGCCAGCAGTTTAAGATACGGGATCTACGAGCAGTACTTC. The whole variable domain, filled in from reference TRBV28 and TRBJ2-7, reads DVKVTQSSRYLVKRTGEKVFLECVQDMDHENMFWYRQDPGLGLRLIYFSYDVKMKEKGDIPEGYSVSREKKERFSLILESASTNQTSMYLCASSLRYGIYEQYFGPGTRLTVT.

With respect to this clonotype: As the CDR3 is not closed by the conserved phenylalanine or tryptophan, this likely results from a read error. The rearrangement links TRBV20-1 to TRBJ2-7; perhaps TRBD2 as D (5 bases). Trimming pared 3 bases from V and 3 bases from J, leaving 15 bases between. Per germline, CDR1 DFQATT and CDR2 SNEGSKA (reference sequence). The length of the CDR3 is 14 residues. CDR3 DNA sequence: TGCAGTGCTAGTCGGGGTTATACGGTCTACGAGCAGTACCTC. Residues: CSASRGYTVYEQYL.

This clonotype has only a few counts. The V and J genes are TRBV7-9 and TRBJ2-7; D gene uncertain. The V end was cut by 5 bases, the J end by 6 bases, with 11 bases between. The CDR3 length is 12 residues. CDR1 and CDR2 (germline): SEHNR, FQNEAQ (reference sequence). For the CDR3, the DNA is TGTGCCAGCAGCCTCGGGCGAAGCGAGCAGTACTTC. This gives the protein CASSLGRSEQYF.

The chain carries TRBV18 and TRBJ2-6, with D uncertain. V was clipped by 2 bases and J by 4 bases, with 12 bases between them. The CDR3 runs 16 residues. CDR1 KGHSH and CDR2 LQKENI come from the germline V gene. The CDR3 region is CASSPTTQAGANVLTF. The CDR3 DNA sequence: TGTGCCAGCTCACCAACGACCCAGGCAGGGGCCAACGTCCTGACTTTC.

Points on this clonotype: A much bigger clone sits one base away, suggesting this may be a read error. The conserved final phenylalanine or tryptophan is absent from the CDR3, which likely points to a read error. The chain carries TRBV27 and TRBJ1-6; D call uncertain. Per germline, CDR1 MNHEY and CDR2 SMNVEV (reference sequence). The V gene lost 5 bases and the J gene lost 4 bases, with 3 bases spanning the gap. This CDR3 is built from 12 residues. The CDR3 region is CASSEYNSPLHL. CDR3 nucleotide sequence: TGTGCCAGCAGTGAATATAATTCACCCCTCCACCTT.

V and J are TRBV28 and TRBJ2-3; D possibly corresponds to TRBD1 (6 bases). V gave up 2 bases and J gave up 6 bases, with 9 bases separating them. This CDR3 is built from 13 residues. CDR1 MDHEN and CDR2 SYDVKM come from the germline V gene. CDR3 loop: CASSLADRDTQYF. CDR3 DNA sequence: TGTGCCAGCAGTTTAGCCGACAGGGATACGCAGTATTTT.

This clonotype was observed many times. The junction and the germline gene differ at one end; a read error may be behind it. CDR3: CASSLGLSSPYEQHF. The CDR3 coding sequence is TGTGCCAGCAGCTTGGGCTTGTCTTCCCCCTACGAGCAGCACTTC. The chain is built from TRBV7-8 and TRBJ2-7; D is unclear. Germline V lookup: CDR1 SGHVS, CDR2 FQNEAQ. The CDR3 has 15 residues. The variable domain in full, completed from reference TRBV7-8 and TRBJ2-7, reads GAGVSQSPRYKVAKRGQDVALRCDPISGHVSLFWYQQALGQGPEFLTYFQNEAQLDKSGLPSDRFFAERPEGSVSTLKIQRTQQEDSAVYLCASSLGLSSPYEQHFGPGTRLTVT.

As for this clonotype: The CDR3 end shows no conserved phenylalanine or tryptophan, and so a read error is likely. The gene calls are TRBV3-1 and TRBJ1-2, with D unresolved. V shed 2 bases and J shed 5 bases, with 12 bases lying between them. This CDR3 comprises 14 residues. CDR1 and CDR2 (germline): LGHDT, YNNKEL (reference sequence). As DNA, the CDR3 is TGTGCCAGCAGCCAATTTGAAGAGCTATATGGCTACACCCTC. This codes for CASSQFEELYGYTL.

This clonotype was counted ten times or more. The chain joins TRBV7-6 to TRBJ1-1; TRBD1 agrees at 10 bases. Germline V gene data show CDR1 as SGHVS and CDR2 as FNYEAQ. Unmatched junction bases numbered 4, after V lost 1 base and J lost 5 bases. CDR3 size: 15 residues. As DNA, the CDR3 is TGTGCCAGCAGCTTAGGCGGACAGGGGGTAACTGAAGCTTTCTTT. It is translated as CASSLGGQGVTEAFF.

The genes are TRBV20-1 and TRBJ2-5; 9 positions match TRBD2. V shed 0 bases and J 5 bases; nucleotides not matched to a gene: 7. The CDR3 contains 15 residues. Germline lookup yields CDR1 DFQATT and CDR2 SNEGSKA (reference sequence). The DNA for the CDR3 is TGCAGTGCTAGAGAGCTCGCGGGAGGGTTGGAGACCCAGTACTTC. Residues: CSARELAGGLETQYF.

J is TRBJ2-3 and V is TRBV6-2 or TRBV6-3, with unresolved D. Trimming removed 6 bases at V and 12 bases at J, with 19 bases between. Germline V gene data show CDR1 as MNHEY and CDR2 as SVGEGT. This CDR3 spans 13 amino acids. This chain's CDR3 is CASSPNLGPQQYF. The CDR3 DNA sequence: TGTGCCAGCAGCCCAAACCTAGGGCCGCAACAGTATTTT.

This clonotype was counted at least ten times. This rearrangement joins TRBV28 to TRBJ2-7; the D is unclear. V was pared by 6 bases and J by 4 bases, with 10 bases between. CDR3 length equals 12 residues. CDR1 is MDHEN and CDR2 is SYDVKM in the germline V gene. The CDR3 protein is CASSPPAYEQYF. The DNA for the CDR3 is TGTGCCAGCAGCCCCCCCGCATACGAGCAGTACTTC.

This clonotype was recorded a few times. This chain uses TRBV20-1 with TRBJ1-3; 8 nucleotides agree with TRBD1. The germline V gene has CDR1 DFQATT and CDR2 SNEGSKA (reference sequence). The CDR3 covers 13 residues. After removal of 4 bases from V and 8 bases from J, the junction contained 7 bases not matched to a gene. The CDR3 DNA follows: TGCAGTGCTACCGCGGACAGGGCGGACACCATATATTTT. Amino acid sequence: CSATADRADTIYF.

This clonotype was detected only a few times. The CDR3 sequence: CSARDLSGRRSYEQYF. The CDR3 region has the DNA TGCAGTGCTAGAGACCTTAGCGGGAGGAGATCCTACGAGCAGTACTTC. V is TRBV20-1 and J is TRBJ2-7; 10 bases map to TRBD2. V lost 0 bases to trimming and J lost 1 base; unmatched junction nucleotides: 6. Per germline, CDR1 DFQATT and CDR2 SNEGSKA (reference sequence). This CDR3 comprises 16 residues.

This clonotype has more than one count but fewer than ten. This chain uses TRBV4-1 with TRBJ2-7, with 8 bases matching TRBD1. V gave up 1 base and J gave up 4 bases; unmatched junction bases: 6. The germline CDR1 and CDR2 sequences are MGHRA and YSYEKL. This CDR3 spans 15 amino acids. The CDR3 DNA reads as TGCGCCAGCAGCCAAGGGCAGGGGGCTTGGTACGAGCAGTACTTC. Protein sequence: CASSQGQGAWYEQYF.

The sample holds many counts of this clonotype. The chain recombines TRBV6-1 with TRBJ2-7, with D uncertain. This CDR3 is built from 14 residues. From germline, CDR1 is MNHNS and CDR2 SASEGT. V lost 3 bases and J 2 bases, leaving 11 bases between the germline ends. CDR3 bases: TGTGCCAGCAGTGACGGGCTGCCCACCTACGAGCAGTACTTC. Translation: CASSDGLPTYEQYF.

On this clonotype itself: The junction differs from germline at one of its ends, possibly a read error. Written as DNA, the CDR3 is TGTGCCAGCAGAGACGCCGCCGGGGAGCTGTCTTTT. Protein: CASRDAAGELSF. The rearrangement uses TRBV25-1 and TRBJ2-2; perhaps TRBD2 as D (5 bases). The CDR3 length is 12 residues. Germline V gene data show CDR1 as MGHDK and CDR2 as SYGVNS.

This clonotype was counted only a few times. The rearrangement joins TRBV20-1 to TRBJ2-7, with D perhaps being TRBD1 or TRBD2 (6 bases each). The V gene lost 0 bases and the J gene lost 2 bases, with 14 bases spanning the gap. The length of the CDR3 is 15 residues. Germline loops: CDR1 DFQATT, CDR2 SNEGSKA (reference sequence). The CDR3 spells CSARDGGGGPYEQYF. CDR3 coding DNA: TGCAGTGCTAGAGACGGAGGGGGAGGTCCCTACGAGCAGTACTTC.

This clonotype was recorded at least ten times. The chain combines TRBV6-1 with TRBJ1-2, with D possibly being TRBD1 (5 bases). In germline, CDR1 is MNHNS, CDR2 SASEGT. Trimming removed 6 bases at V and 8 bases at J, with 16 bases between. The CDR3 loop spans 13 amino acids. The CDR3 DNA reads as TGTGCCAGCAGGAGACGGGGGTTTGAGGGCTACACCTTC. Translation gives CASRRRGFEGYTF.

This chain joins TRBV20-1 and TRBJ2-7; 12 bases map to TRBD1. The germline gives CDR1 DFQATT, CDR2 SNEGSKA (reference sequence). V lost 6 bases and J lost 2; bases outside the gene matches: 8. The CDR3 sequence is 15 residues long. CDR3 bases: TGCAGTGCAAGCCCGGGACAGGGGGCCCCCTACGAGCAGTACTTC. The encoded protein is CSASPGQGAPYEQYF.

This clonotype was seen many times. V gene TRBV2 combines with J gene TRBJ2-7, with unresolved D. Trimming removed 8 bases from V and 3 bases from J, with 8 bases in between. In germline, CDR1 is SNHLY, CDR2 FYNNEI. The CDR3 is 11 residues long. CDR3 in DNA: TGTGCCAGCTTAACCATCTACGAGCAGTACTTC. Translation gives CASLTIYEQYF.

J is TRBJ2-5 and V is TRBV10-3, with 8 positions matching TRBD1. This CDR3 is 15 amino acids long. Trimming cost V 0 bases and J 4 bases; bases outside gene matches: 4. Germline CDR1 and CDR2: ENHRY and SYGVKD. CDR3 sequence: CAISESRDRRETQYF. The CDR3 DNA reads TGTGCCATCAGTGAGTCGAGGGACAGGAGAGAGACCCAGTACTTC.

The V call is TRBV7-9, the J call TRBJ2-7; D is tentatively TRBD1 or TRBD2 (5 bases each). CDR3 length equals 15 residues. V gave up 1 base and J gave up 2 bases, with 12 bases separating them. The germline V gene has CDR1 SEHNR and CDR2 FQNEAQ (reference sequence). This CDR3 reads CASSLVTGDPYEQYF. Here the CDR3 DNA reads TGTGCCAGCAGCTTAGTAACCGGGGACCCCTACGAGCAGTACTTC.

This clonotype was detected ten times or more. This chain links TRBV12-3 or TRBV12-4 with TRBJ1-3; D gene ambiguous. Trimming left V 2 bases short and J 0 bases short, with 14 bases between. The CDR3 is made up of 17 amino acids. The CDR3 DNA follows: TGTGCCAGCAGTTTATCAGGACGGAGAAGCTCTGGAAACACCATATATTTT. Its translation: CASSLSGRRSSGNTIYF.

This rearrangement joins TRBV27 to TRBJ2-7; D is unresolved. Germline V CDR1 and CDR2: MNHEY, SMNVEV (reference sequence). CDR3 length equals 13 residues. V lost 3 bases to trimming and J lost 4 bases, with 10 bases between them. CDR3 in amino acids: CASSFGPVYEQYF. CDR3 DNA: TGTGCCAGCAGTTTTGGTCCTGTATACGAGCAGTACTTC.

Notes on this clonotype: This CDR3 fails to terminate in the conserved phenylalanine or tryptophan, so it likely reflects a read error. In DNA, the CDR3 is TGTGCCAGCAGCAACGACAGGGTGAATGCATACGAGCAGTACTCC. Its translation is CASSNDRVNAYEQYS. The V gene is TRBV6-1, the J gene TRBJ2-7; 7 bases map to TRBD1. The length of the CDR3 is 15 residues. V lost 6 bases and J lost 4; bases outside the gene matches: 12. Germline-derived CDR1 and CDR2 are MNHNS and SASEGT.

CDR3 sequence (DNA): TGTGCCAGCAGTTTACCGGGAAACCCCACGGGAGTCGGAGATACGCAGTATTTT. Protein sequence: CASSLPGNPTGVGDTQYF. V is TRBV28 and J is TRBJ2-3, with D perhaps matching TRBD2 (6 bases). The V end was cut by 2 bases, the J end by 5 bases, with 23 bases between. CDR1 is MDHEN, CDR2 SYDVKM, per germline. CDR3 length equals 18 residues. The full variable domain, its missing parts supplied by reference TRBV28 and TRBJ2-3, is DVKVTQSSRYLVKRTGEKVFLECVQDMDHENMFWYRQDPGLGLRLIYFSYDVKMKEKGDIPEGYSVSREKKERFSLILESASTNQTSMYLCASSLPGNPTGVGDTQYFGPGTRLTVL.

The rearrangement joins TRBV7-9 to TRBJ2-6; 8 bases agree with TRBD1. Per the germline V gene, CDR1 is SEHNR and CDR2 is FQNEAQ (reference sequence). This CDR3 has 17 amino acids. V lost 5 bases to trimming and J lost 0 bases; unmatched junction nucleotides: 6. As DNA, the CDR3 is TGTGCCAGCAGCCCCGGACAGGGCTACTCTGGGGCCAACGTCCTGACTTTC. Its protein product is CASSPGQGYSGANVLTF.

This clonotype was seen repeatedly, ten times or more. CDR3 DNA: TGTGCCAGCAGTGAAGATGGGGTAAAGCCCTACGAGCAGTACTTC. Its translation is CASSEDGVKPYEQYF. The gene calls are TRBV6-1 and TRBJ2-7; the D is unclear. The V and J ends lost 1 base and 2 bases respectively, with 12 bases between them. This CDR3 has 15 amino acids. Per germline, CDR1 MNHNS and CDR2 SASEGT.